These 18 T cell receptor beta chains share one sample of origin, sequenced in a study of cytomegalovirus exposure and HLA in healthy donors. The method was immunoSEQ multiplex PCR; TCRdb's version includes in-frame clones alone and lacks a portion of them. Among about 56,000 clones listed, approximately 95% were seen once. The material sequenced was PBMCs. The source of these receptors is a woman between 18 and 30 years old in good health and CMV-seronegative.

V gene TRBV7-9 combines with J gene TRBJ2-5; 7 nucleotides agree with TRBD1. In germline, CDR1 is SEHNR, CDR2 FQNEAQ (reference sequence). The CDR3 is 15 residues long. V dropped 3 bases and J dropped 5; count of bases not matched to a gene: 9. As DNA, the CDR3 is TGTGCCAGCAGCTTCCCGACAGGGTGGGAGGAGACCCAGTACTTC. Translated, it gives CASSFPTGWEETQYF.

This clone was observed once. The chain combines TRBV28 with TRBJ2-1; maybe TRBD1 (5 bases). The CDR3 contains 14 residues. Germline V gene data show CDR1 as MDHEN and CDR2 as SYDVKM. V gave up 5 bases and J gave up 6 bases, with 14 bases separating them. The CDR3 nucleotides read TGTGCCAGCAGTCTTCCAGGGTACGTCAATGAGCAGTTCTTC. This gives the protein CASSLPGYVNEQFF. Based on the CDR3 plus reference TRBV28 and TRBJ2-1, the full variable domain is DVKVTQSSRYLVKRTGEKVFLECVQDMDHENMFWYRQDPGLGLRLIYFSYDVKMKEKGDIPEGYSVSREKKERFSLILESASTNQTSMYLCASSLPGYVNEQFFGPGTRLTVL.

This rearrangement joins TRBV7-3 to TRBJ1-1, with D uncertain. V lost 4 bases and J 1 base, leaving 7 bases between the germline ends. Per germline, CDR1 SGHTA and CDR2 FQGTGA. There are 13 residues in the CDR3. This chain's CDR3 is CASSSQKNTEAFF. In DNA, the CDR3 is TGTGCCAGCAGCTCACAGAAGAACACTGAAGCTTTCTTT.

The rearrangement joins TRBV2 to TRBJ1-4, with D possibly TRBD1 on 6 matching bases. This CDR3 is built from 15 residues. V lost 5 bases and J lost 4, with 14 bases in between. The V gene's germline CDR1 is SNHLY and CDR2 FYNNEI. The CDR3 nucleotides read TGTGCCAGCAGTAACTACAGGGTCAGTAATGAAAAACTGTTTTTT. Translated, it gives CASSNYRVSNEKLFF.

The chain has TRBV7-6 and TRBJ2-5, with 13 positions matching TRBD2. Germline CDR1 SGHVS, CDR2 FNYEAQ. The junction had 12 bases not matched to a gene; V was cut back by 5 bases and J by 9 bases. This CDR3 has 16 residues. The CDR3 loop is CASSTTTGLAGIAQYF. The CDR3 nucleotides are TGTGCCAGCAGCACTACCACGGGACTAGCGGGGATTGCCCAGTACTTC.

This clone is medium-sized. A junction end diverges from the germline sequence, so it may reflect a read error. This rearrangement joins TRBV27 to TRBJ1-2; D unclear. The germline gives CDR1 MNHEY, CDR2 SMNVEV (reference sequence). CDR3 length equals 13 residues. In DNA form, the CDR3 reads TGTGCCAGCAGTTTGTCGATATCCCGCGAGAAAAACTTC. Protein product: CASSLSISREKNF.

This chain connects TRBV30 to TRBJ1-1; D not resolved. Per germline, CDR1 GTSNPN and CDR2 SVGIG (reference sequence). CDR3 length: 12 amino acids. The V end lost 3 bases, the J end lost 3 bases, and 8 bases lay between the germline ends. For the CDR3, the DNA is TGTGCCTGGAGAACCCGGGACACTGAAGCTTTCTTT. This codes for CAWRTRDTEAFF.

CDR3 DNA sequence: TGTGCCAGCAGTGTTAGTCCGGGACAGGGGGCCTTCTACGAGCAGTACTTC. It yields the protein CASSVSPGQGAFYEQYF. This chain links TRBV2 with TRBJ2-7, with TRBD1 matching 12 bases. Germline V CDR1 and CDR2: SNHLY, FYNNEI. Trimming took 4 bases from V and 3 from J; bases not matched to a gene: 10. This CDR3 is 17 amino acids long.

The chain employs TRBV9 and TRBJ2-2; D is possibly TRBD1 (6 bases). Germline V CDR1 and CDR2: SGDLS, YYNGEE. The CDR3 covers 16 residues. Deletions cut 4 bases from V and 3 bases from J, with 16 bases between. The DNA for the CDR3 is TGTGCCAGCAGCTCCCTCAGGGGTACGGACACCGGGGAGCTGTTTTTT. Translated, it gives CASSSLRGTDTGELFF. The variable domain in full, with the rest retrieved from reference TRBV9 and TRBJ2-2, is DSGVTQTPKHLITATGQRVTLRCSPRSGDLSVYWYQQSLDQGLQFLIQYYNGEERAKGNILERFSAQQFPDLHSELNLSSLELGDSALYFCASSSLRGTDTGELFFGEGSRLTVL.

The rearrangement links TRBV29-1 to TRBJ2-5; a possible D gene is TRBD2 (6 bases). CDR3 size: 15 residues. V was trimmed by 2 bases and J by 6 bases, leaving 19 bases between them. Germline lookup yields CDR1 SQVTM and CDR2 ANQGSEA. CDR3 DNA sequence: TGCAGCGTTGAAACGTGGAAGGAGGGTGGAAAGACCCAGTACTTC. This codes for CSVETWKEGGKTQYF.

The V call is TRBV2, the J call TRBJ1-4, with D uncertain. The germline V gene has CDR1 SNHLY and CDR2 FYNNEI. CDR3 length: 14 amino acids. V lost 4 bases, J lost 3 bases, and 9 bases lay in between. In nucleotides, the CDR3 is TGTGCCAGCAGTGTTTTCGGGGCTAATGAAAAACTGTTTTTT. As protein: CASSVFGANEKLFF.

The chain recombines TRBV5-1 with TRBJ2-5, with 11 positions matching TRBD2. J gave up 3 bases and V 3 bases, and 1 base lay outside the gene matches. The length of the CDR3 is 14 residues. Germline CDR1 reads SGHRS; CDR2 reads YFSETQ. The CDR3 is CASSSTSGEETQYF. The CDR3 nucleotides are TGCGCCAGCAGCTCGACTAGCGGGGAAGAGACCCAGTACTTC.

The rearrangement links TRBV6-4 to TRBJ2-3; 7 bases match TRBD2. Trimming took 2 bases from V and 0 from J; bases not matched to a gene: 2. The CDR3 runs 15 residues. Looked up from germline, CDR1 is MRHNA and CDR2 is SNTAGT. The CDR3 sequence: CASSDTGGSTDTQYF. In DNA form, the CDR3 reads TGTGCCAGCAGTGACACGGGGGGAAGCACAGATACGCAGTATTTT.

The gene calls are TRBV5-6 and TRBJ2-1, with a weak D call TRBD1 (5 bases). The CDR3 runs to 14 residues. Germline V gene lookup returns CDR1 SGHDT and CDR2 YYEEEE. V gave up 4 bases and J gave up 5 bases, with 13 bases separating them. The DNA of the CDR3 is TGTGCCAGCAGCCCTTATGGGGCCGACAATGAGCAGTTCTTC. This gives the protein CASSPYGADNEQFF.

The V and J genes are TRBV9 and TRBJ2-1; TRBD2 aligns across 7 bases. From germline, CDR1 is SGDLS and CDR2 YYNGEE. After removal of 0 bases from V and 9 bases from J, the junction contained 3 bases not matched to a gene. The CDR3 is made up of 13 amino acids. Here the CDR3 DNA reads TGTGCCAGCAGCGTAGCGGGGGGATCTGAGCAGTTCTTC. Protein product: CASSVAGGSEQFF.

J is TRBJ2-1 and V is TRBV5-4; weak D call: TRBD1 (5 bases). This CDR3 comprises 13 residues. Germline V gene lookup returns CDR1 SGHNT and CDR2 YYREEE (reference sequence). Deletions cut 6 bases from V and 4 bases from J, with 11 bases between. The CDR3 loop is CASTPTGYNEQFF. The CDR3, as DNA: TGTGCCAGCACCCCAACAGGATACAATGAGCAGTTCTTC.

The rearrangement links TRBV2 to TRBJ2-1; D might be TRBD2 (5 bases). From germline, CDR1 is SNHLY and CDR2 FYNNEI. V lost 1 base, J lost 1 base, and 8 bases lay in between. The CDR3 runs 15 residues. CDR3 in DNA: TGTGCCAGCAGTGAAGAACTAGTTTCCTACAATGAGCAGTTCTTC. Translated, it gives CASSEELVSYNEQFF.

The genes are TRBV9 and TRBJ2-7, with D maybe TRBD1 (5 bases). The germline V gene has CDR1 SGDLS and CDR2 YYNGEE. V dropped 3 bases and J dropped 0 bases, with 25 bases sitting between them. The CDR3 has 19 amino acids. This CDR3 reads CASSERWIEWGGDSYEQYV. In DNA form, the CDR3 reads TGTGCCAGCAGCGAGAGGTGGATTGAGTGGGGCGGTGACTCCTACGAGCAGTACGTC.